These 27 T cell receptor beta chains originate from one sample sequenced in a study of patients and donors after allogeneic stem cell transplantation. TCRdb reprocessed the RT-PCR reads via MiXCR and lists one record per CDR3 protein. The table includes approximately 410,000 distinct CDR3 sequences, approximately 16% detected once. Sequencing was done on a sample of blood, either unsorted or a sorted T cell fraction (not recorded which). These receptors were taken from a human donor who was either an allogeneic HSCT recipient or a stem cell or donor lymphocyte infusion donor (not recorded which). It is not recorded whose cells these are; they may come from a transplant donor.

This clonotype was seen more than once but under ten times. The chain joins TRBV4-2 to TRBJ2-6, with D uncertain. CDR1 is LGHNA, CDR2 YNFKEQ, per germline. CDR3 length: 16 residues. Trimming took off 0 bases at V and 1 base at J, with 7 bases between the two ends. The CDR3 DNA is TGTGCCAGCAGCCAAGATTTCGGATCTGGGGCCAACGTCCTGACTTTC. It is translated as CASSQDFGSGANVLTF.

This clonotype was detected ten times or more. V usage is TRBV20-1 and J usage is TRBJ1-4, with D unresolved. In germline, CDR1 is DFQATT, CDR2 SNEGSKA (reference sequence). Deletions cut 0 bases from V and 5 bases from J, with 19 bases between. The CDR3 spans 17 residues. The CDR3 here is CSARDLTVGGANEKLFF. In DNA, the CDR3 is TGCAGTGCTAGAGATCTTACTGTTGGCGGAGCAAATGAAAAACTGTTTTTT.

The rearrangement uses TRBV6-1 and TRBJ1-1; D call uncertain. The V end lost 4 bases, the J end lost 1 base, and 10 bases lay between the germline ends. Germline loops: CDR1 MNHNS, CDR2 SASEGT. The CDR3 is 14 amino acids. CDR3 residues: CASSVAQKNTEAFF. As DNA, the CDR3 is TGTGCCAGCAGTGTGGCACAGAAGAACACTGAAGCTTTCTTT.

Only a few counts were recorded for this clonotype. CDR3 protein: CASSQPGLANYEQYF. CDR3 nucleotide sequence: TGTGCCAGCAGCCAACCGGGACTAGCGAACTACGAGCAGTACTTC. The V and J genes are TRBV4-2 and TRBJ2-7, with 10 bases that match TRBD2. With 2 bases clipped from V and 3 bases from J, the junction kept 4 bases outside the gene matches. The CDR3 totals 15 residues. Looked up from germline, CDR1 is LGHNA and CDR2 is YNFKEQ.

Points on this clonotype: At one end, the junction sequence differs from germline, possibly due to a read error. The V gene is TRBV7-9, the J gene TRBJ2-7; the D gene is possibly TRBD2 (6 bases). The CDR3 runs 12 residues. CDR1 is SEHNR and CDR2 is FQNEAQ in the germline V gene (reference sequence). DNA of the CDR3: TGTGCCAGCAGCTCAGTACTAGCCAATGCGGTCTTC. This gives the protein CASSSVLANAVF.

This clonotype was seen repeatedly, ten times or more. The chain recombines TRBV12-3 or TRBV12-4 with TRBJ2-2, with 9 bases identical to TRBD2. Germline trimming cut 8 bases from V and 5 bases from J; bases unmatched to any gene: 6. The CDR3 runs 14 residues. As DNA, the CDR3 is TGTGCCAGCGCTCCTAGCGGGATAACCGGGGAGCTGTTTTTT. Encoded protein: CASAPSGITGELFF.

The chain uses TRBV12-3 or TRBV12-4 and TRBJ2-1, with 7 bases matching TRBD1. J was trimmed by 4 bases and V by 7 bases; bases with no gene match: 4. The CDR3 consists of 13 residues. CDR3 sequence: CASTLQGYNEQFF. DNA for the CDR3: TGTGCCAGCACCTTACAGGGGTACAATGAGCAGTTCTTC.

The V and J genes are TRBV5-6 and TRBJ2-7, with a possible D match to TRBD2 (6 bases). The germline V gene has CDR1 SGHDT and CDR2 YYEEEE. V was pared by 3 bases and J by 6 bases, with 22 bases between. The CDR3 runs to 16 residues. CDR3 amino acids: CASSWRRDQERSEQYF. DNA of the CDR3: TGTGCCAGCAGCTGGAGGAGGGACCAGGAGAGGTCCGAGCAGTACTTC.

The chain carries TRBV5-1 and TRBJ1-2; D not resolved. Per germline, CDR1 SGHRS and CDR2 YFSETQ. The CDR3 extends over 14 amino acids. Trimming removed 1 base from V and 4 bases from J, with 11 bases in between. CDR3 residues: CASSLRGRIYGYTF. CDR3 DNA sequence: TGCGCCAGCAGCTTGAGAGGGAGGATCTATGGCTACACCTTC.

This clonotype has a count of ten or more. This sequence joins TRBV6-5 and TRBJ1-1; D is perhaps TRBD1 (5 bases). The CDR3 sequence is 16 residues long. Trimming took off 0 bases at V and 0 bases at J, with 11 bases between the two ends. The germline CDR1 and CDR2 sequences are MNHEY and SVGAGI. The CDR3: CASSYSAGYMNTEAFF. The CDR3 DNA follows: TGTGCCAGCAGTTACTCGGCAGGGTACATGAACACTGAAGCTTTCTTT.

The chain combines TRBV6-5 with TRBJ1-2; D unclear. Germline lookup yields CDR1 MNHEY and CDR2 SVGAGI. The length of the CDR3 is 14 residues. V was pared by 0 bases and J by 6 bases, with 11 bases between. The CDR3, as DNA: TGTGCCAGCAGTTACTCGTCAGGCCAGGATGGCTACACCTTC. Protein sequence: CASSYSSGQDGYTF.

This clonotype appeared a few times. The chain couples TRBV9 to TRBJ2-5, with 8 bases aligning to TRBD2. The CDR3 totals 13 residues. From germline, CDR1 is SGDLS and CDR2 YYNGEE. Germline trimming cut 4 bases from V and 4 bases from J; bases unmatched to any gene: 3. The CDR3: CASSREGLETQYF. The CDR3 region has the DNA TGTGCCAGCAGCCGGGAGGGCCTAGAGACCCAGTACTTC.

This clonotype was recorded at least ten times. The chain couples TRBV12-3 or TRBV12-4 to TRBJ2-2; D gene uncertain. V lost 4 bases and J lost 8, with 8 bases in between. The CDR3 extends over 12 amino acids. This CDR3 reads CASSSLAGELFF. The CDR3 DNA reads TGTGCCAGCAGTTCTCTGGCGGGGGAGCTGTTTTTT.

The CDR3 here is CASSSPTGTPKDTQYF. Here the CDR3 DNA reads TGTGCCAGCAGCTCACCCACAGGTACCCCAAAAGATACGCAGTATTTT. The rearrangement joins TRBV3-1 to TRBJ2-3, with D perhaps matching TRBD1 (5 bases). Germline values: CDR1 LGHDT, CDR2 YNNKEL (reference sequence). The CDR3 extends over 16 amino acids. The V gene lost 5 bases and the J gene lost 5 bases, with 20 bases spanning the gap.

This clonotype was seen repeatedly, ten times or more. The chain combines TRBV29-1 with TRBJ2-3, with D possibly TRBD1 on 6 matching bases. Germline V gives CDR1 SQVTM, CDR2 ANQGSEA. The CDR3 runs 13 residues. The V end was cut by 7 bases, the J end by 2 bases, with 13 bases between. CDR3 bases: TGCAGCGCCGGGACACCGTCCACAGATACGCAGTATTTT. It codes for CSAGTPSTDTQYF.

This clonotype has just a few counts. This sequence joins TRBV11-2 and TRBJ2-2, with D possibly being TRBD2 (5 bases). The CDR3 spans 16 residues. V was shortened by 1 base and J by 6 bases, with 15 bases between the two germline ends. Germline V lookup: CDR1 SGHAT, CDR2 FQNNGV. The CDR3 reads CASSLGKRFLPGELFF. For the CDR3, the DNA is TGTGCCAGCAGCTTAGGGAAGCGGTTCCTCCCCGGGGAGCTGTTTTTT.

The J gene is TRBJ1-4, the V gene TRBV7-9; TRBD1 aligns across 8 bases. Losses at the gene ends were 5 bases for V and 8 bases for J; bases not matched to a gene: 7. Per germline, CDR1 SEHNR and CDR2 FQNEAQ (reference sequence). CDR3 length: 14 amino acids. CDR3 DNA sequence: TGTGCCAGCAGCCGCGGACAGGGTCAAGAAAAACTGTTTTTT. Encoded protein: CASSRGQGQEKLFF.

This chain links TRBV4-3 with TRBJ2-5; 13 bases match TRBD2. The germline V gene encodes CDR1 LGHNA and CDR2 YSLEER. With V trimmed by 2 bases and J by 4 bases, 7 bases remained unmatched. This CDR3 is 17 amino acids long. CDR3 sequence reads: CASSQMPGLAGVETQYF. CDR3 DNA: TGCGCCAGCAGCCAAATGCCCGGACTAGCGGGGGTAGAGACCCAGTACTTC.

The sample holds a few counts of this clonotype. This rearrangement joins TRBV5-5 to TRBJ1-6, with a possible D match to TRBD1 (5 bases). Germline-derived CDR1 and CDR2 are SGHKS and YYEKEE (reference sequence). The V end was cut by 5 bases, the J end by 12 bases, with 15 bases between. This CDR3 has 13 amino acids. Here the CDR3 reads CASRWTFLRPLHF. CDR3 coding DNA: TGTGCCAGCAGATGGACATTTTTGAGACCCCTCCACTTT.

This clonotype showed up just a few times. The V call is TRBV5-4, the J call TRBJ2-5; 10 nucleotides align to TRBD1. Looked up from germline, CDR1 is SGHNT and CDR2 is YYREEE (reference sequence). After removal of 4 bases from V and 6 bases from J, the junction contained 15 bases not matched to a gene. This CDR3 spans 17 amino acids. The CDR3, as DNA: TGTGCCAGCAGCCCGACTGGACAGGGGGGGCAGAGGAAGACCCAGTACTTC. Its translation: CASSPTGQGGQRKTQYF.

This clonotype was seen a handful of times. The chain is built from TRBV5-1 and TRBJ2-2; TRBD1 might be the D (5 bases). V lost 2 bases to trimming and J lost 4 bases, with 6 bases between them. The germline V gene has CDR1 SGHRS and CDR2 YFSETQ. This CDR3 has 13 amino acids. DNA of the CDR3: TGCGCCAGCAGCTTTGGGGCCACCGGGGAGCTGTTTTTT. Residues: CASSFGATGELFF. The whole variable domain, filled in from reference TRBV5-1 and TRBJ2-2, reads KAGVTQTPRYLIKTRGQQVTLSCSPISGHRSVSWYQQTPGQGLQFLFEYFSETQRNKGNFPGRFSGRQFSNSRSEMNVSTLELGDSALYLCASSFGATGELFFGEGSRLTVL.

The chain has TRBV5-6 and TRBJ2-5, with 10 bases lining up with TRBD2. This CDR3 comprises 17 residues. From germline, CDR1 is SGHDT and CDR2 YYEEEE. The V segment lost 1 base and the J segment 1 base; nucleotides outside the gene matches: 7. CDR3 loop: CASSLRRTSGLQETQYF. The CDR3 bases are TGTGCCAGCAGCTTGAGGAGGACTAGCGGACTCCAAGAGACCCAGTACTTC.

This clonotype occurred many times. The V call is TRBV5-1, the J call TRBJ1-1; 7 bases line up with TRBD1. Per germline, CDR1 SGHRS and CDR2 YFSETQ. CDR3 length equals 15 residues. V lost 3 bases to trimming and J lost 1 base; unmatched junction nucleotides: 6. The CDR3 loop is CASSSTGEGNTEAFF. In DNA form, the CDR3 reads TGCGCCAGCAGCTCAACAGGGGAGGGGAACACTGAAGCTTTCTTT.

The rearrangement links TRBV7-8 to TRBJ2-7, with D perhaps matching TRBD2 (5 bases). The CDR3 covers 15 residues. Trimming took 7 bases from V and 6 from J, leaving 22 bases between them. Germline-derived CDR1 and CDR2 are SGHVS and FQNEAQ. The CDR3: CASNPSVTGLSEQYF. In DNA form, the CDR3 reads TGTGCCAGCAACCCCTCGGTGACTGGACTCTCCGAGCAGTACTTC.

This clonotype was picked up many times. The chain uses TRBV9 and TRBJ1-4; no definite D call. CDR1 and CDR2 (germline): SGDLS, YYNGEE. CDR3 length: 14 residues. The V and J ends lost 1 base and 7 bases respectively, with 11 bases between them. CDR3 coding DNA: TGTGCCAGCAGCGTAAGGTCAGGAGGTGAAAAACTGTTTTTT. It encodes CASSVRSGGEKLFF. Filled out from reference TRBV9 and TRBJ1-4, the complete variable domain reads DSGVTQTPKHLITATGQRVTLRCSPRSGDLSVYWYQQSLDQGLQFLIQYYNGEERAKGNILERFSAQQFPDLHSELNLSSLELGDSALYFCASSVRSGGEKLFFGSGTQLSVL.

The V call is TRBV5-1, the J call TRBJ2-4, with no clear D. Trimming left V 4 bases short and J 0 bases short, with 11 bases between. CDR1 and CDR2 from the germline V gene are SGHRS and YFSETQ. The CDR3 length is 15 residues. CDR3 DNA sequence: TGCGCCAGCAGCCCAGGAATACTAGCCAAAAACATTCAGTACTTC. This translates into CASSPGILAKNIQYF.

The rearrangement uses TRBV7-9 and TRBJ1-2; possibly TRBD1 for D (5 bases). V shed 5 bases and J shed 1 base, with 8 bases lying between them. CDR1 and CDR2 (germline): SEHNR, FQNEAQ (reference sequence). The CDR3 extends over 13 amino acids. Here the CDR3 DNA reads TGTGCCAGCAGCCCCAGGGTTAACTATGGCTACACCTTC. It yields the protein CASSPRVNYGYTF.